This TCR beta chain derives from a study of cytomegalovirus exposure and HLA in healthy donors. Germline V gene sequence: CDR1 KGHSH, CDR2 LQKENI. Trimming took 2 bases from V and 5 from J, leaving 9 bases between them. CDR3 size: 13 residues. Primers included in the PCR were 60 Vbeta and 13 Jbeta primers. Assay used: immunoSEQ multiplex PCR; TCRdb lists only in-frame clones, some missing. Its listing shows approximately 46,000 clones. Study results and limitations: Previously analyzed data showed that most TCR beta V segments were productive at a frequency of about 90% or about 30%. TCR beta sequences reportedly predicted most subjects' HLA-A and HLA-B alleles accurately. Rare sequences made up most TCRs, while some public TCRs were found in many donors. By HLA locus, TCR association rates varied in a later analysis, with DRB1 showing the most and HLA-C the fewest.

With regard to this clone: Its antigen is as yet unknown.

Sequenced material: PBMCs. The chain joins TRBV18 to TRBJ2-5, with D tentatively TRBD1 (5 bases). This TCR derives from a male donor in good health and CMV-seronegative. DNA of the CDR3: TGTGCCAGCTCACCAGCGGCAGGGGAGACCCAGTACTTC. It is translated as CASSPAAGETQYF.